Listed below are T cell receptor beta chains from one sample, sequenced in a study of OX40 agonist ivuxolimab in advanced cancers. TCRdb's copy holds only in-frame clones and misses some; the assay was immunoSEQ multiplex PCR. The sample lists just under 45,000 clones, about 80% occurring once. Specimen: CD4+ or CD8+ T cells sorted from blood, collected in a trial of the OX40 agonist ivuxolimab. These receptors originate from an adult with an advanced solid tumor such as melanoma, head and neck, liver or kidney cancer. Each CDR3 is given with its conserved first and last residue. The D gene is left open where the match is weak. Clone size is shown for a subset of rows, as once, few, many or a class of expanded clone.

v_call	j_call	clone_size	d_call	cdr3_aa	cdr3_nt
TRBV7-9	TRBJ2-7	NA	NA	CASSLSVYEQYF	TGTGCCAGCAGCTTGTCCGTGTACGAGCAGTACTTC
TRBV10-3	TRBJ2-6	NA	NA	CAISEAVDTRGRGGANVLTF	TGTGCCATCAGTGAGGCGGTTGACACCAGGGGGAGGGGAGGGGCCAACGTCCTGACTTTC
TRBV30	TRBJ1-1	NA	NA	CAWSGQLGAFF	TGTGCCTGGAGCGGACAGTTGGGGGCTTTCTTT
TRBV28	TRBJ1-1	few	NA	CASIGSQVEAFF	TGTGCCAGCATTGGGAGCCAGGTTGAAGCTTTCTTT
TRBV10-3	TRBJ2-5	NA	NA	CASSRDGTETQYF	TGTGCCTCCTCCCGGGACGGGACAGAGACCCAGTACTTC
TRBV5-6	TRBJ1-4	NA	NA	CASSPGTEKLFF	TGTGCCAGCAGCCCCGGGACAGAAAAACTGTTTTTT
TRBV4-1	TRBJ2-3	NA	NA	CATSEGSTDTQYF	TGCGCCACCTCTGAGGGGAGCACAGATACGCAGTATTTT
TRBV18	TRBJ2-1	NA	TRBD2	CASSPPASGNYNEQFF	TGTGCCAGCTCACCACCCGCTAGCGGAAACTACAATGAGCAGTTCTTC
TRBV7-8	TRBJ1-1	few	NA	CASSLAGRVTEAFF	TGTGCCAGCAGCTTAGCGGGGCGTGTCACTGAAGCTTTCTTT
TRBV11-3	TRBJ1-2	NA	NA	CASSLRDYGYTF	TGTGCCAGCAGCTTGAGGGACTATGGCTACACCTTC
TRBV9	TRBJ1-3	few	NA	CASSFRTEGNTIYF	TGTGCCAGCAGCTTCCGGACAGAAGGAAACACCATATATTTT
TRBV10-3	TRBJ2-7	NA	TRBD1	CATTQLQGGSYEQYF	TGTGCCACCACCCAATTACAGGGGGGTTCCTACGAGCAGTACTTC
TRBV18	TRBJ2-5	NA	NA	CASSPPERETQYF	TGTGCCAGCTCACCACCGGAGAGAGAGACCCAGTACTTC
TRBV5-1	TRBJ2-5	NA	NA	CASSQNAGQETQYF	TGCGCCAGCAGCCAGAACGCGGGCCAAGAGACCCAGTACTTC
TRBV30	TRBJ2-2	once	NA	CAWSDSAAGELFF	TGTGCCTGGAGTGACTCCGCGGCTGGGGAGCTGTTTTTT
TRBV7-2	TRBJ1-2	NA	NA	CASSPRGIYGYTF	TGTGCCAGCAGCCCCCGGGGAATCTATGGCTACACCTTC
TRBV4-2	TRBJ2-1	NA	TRBD2	CASSQDFTRGGTDEQFF	TGTGCCAGCAGCCAAGATTTTACGCGGGGGGGCACGGATGAGCAGTTCTTC
TRBV4-1	TRBJ1-3	NA	NA	CASSQEYRDTIYF	TGCGCCAGCAGCCAAGAATATAGGGACACCATATATTTT
TRBV5-4	TRBJ2-5	NA	TRBD2	CASSSPGSGRAGETQYF	TGTGCCAGCAGCTCCCCTGGTAGCGGGAGGGCCGGAGAGACCCAGTACTTC
TRBV7-2	TRBJ2-3	NA	NA	CASSFPLGGGTADTQYF	TGTGCCAGCAGCTTTCCTTTGGGGGGGGGCACCGCAGATACGCAGTATTTT
TRBV5-1	TRBJ2-2	NA	NA	CASSLSVGELFF	TGCGCCAGCAGCTTATCAGTCGGGGAGCTGTTTTTT
TRBV11-2	TRBJ1-3	NA	TRBD1	CASSPSGTALYSGNTIYF	TGTGCCAGCAGCCCATCCGGGACAGCATTATATTCTGGAAACACCATATATTTT